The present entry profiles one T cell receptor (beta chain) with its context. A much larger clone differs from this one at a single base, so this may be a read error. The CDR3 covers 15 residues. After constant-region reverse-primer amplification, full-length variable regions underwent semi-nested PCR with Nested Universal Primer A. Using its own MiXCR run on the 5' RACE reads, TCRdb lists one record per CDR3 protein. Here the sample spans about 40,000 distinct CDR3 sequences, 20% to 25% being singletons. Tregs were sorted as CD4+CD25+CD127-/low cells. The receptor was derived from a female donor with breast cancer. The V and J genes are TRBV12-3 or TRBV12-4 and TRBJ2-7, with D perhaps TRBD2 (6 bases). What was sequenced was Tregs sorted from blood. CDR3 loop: CASSEEGTLSYERYF. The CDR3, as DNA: TGTGCCAGCAGCGAAGAGGGGACTCTCTCCTACGAGCGGTACTTC.